This T cell receptor beta chain was identified in a study of cytotoxic CD8 clonotypes in ibrutinib-treated CLL. Measured with immunoSEQ multiplex PCR; TCRdb has only the in-frame clones, and not every one. In the table there are roughly 180,000 clones, approximately 68% of which are singletons. The V gene lost 1 base and the J gene lost 7 bases, with 22 bases spanning the gap. The CDR3 is 17 residues long. Per the germline V gene, CDR1 is SGHDN and CDR2 is FVKESK. This receptor was taken from a human donor with chronic lymphocytic leukemia. This chain uses TRBV14 with TRBJ1-2; perhaps TRBD1 as D (5 bases). The starting material was PBMCs, obtained after 24 months of ibrutinib treatment. In nucleotides, the CDR3 is TGTGCCAGCAGCCAAGGGTTGAAGGGACCTAGAGGGCCTGGCTACACCTTC. Protein sequence: CASSQGLKGPRGPGYTF.